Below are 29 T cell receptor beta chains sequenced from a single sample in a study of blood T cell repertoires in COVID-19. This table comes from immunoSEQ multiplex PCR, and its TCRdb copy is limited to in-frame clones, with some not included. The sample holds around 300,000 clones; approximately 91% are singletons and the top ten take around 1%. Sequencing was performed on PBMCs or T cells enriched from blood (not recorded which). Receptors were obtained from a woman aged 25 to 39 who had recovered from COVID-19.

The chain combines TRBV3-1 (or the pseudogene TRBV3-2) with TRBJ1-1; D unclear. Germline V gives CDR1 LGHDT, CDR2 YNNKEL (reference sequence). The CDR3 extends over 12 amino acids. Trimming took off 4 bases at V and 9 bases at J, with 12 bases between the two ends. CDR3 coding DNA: TGTGCCAGCAGCCGTCATTTCGAGAAAGCTTTCTTT. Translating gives CASSRHFEKAFF.

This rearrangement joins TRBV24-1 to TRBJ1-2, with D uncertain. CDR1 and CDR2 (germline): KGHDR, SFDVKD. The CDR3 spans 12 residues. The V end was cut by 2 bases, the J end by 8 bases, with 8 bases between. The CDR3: CATSDSRVGYTF. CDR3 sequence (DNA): TGTGCCACCAGTGATTCACGGGTGGGCTACACCTTC.

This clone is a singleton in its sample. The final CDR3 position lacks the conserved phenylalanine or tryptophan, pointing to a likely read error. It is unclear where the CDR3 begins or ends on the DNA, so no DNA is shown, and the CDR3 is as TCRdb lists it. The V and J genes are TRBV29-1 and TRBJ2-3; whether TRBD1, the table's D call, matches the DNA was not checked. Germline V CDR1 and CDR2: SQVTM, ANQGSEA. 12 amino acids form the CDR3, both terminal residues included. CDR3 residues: CSANDHRDSLIV.

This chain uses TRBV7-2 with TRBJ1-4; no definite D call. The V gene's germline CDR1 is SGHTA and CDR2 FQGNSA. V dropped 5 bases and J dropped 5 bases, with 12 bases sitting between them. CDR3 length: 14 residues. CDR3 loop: CASSPAGGNEKLFF. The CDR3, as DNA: TGTGCCAGCAGCCCCGCGGGAGGAAATGAAAAACTGTTTTTT.

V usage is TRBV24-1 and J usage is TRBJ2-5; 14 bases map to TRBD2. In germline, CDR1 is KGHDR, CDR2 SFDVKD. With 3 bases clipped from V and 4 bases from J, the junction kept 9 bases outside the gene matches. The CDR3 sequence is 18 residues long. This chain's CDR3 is CATSDGTSGSRLSETQYF. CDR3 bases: TGTGCCACCAGTGATGGGACTAGCGGGAGTAGGTTATCAGAGACCCAGTACTTC.

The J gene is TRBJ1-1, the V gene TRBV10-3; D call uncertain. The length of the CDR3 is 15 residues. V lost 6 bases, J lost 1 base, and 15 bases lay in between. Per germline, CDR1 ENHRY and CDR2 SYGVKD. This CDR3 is CAISSNLQPNTEAFF. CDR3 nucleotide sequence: TGTGCCATCAGCTCGAACCTACAGCCGAACACTGAAGCTTTCTTT.

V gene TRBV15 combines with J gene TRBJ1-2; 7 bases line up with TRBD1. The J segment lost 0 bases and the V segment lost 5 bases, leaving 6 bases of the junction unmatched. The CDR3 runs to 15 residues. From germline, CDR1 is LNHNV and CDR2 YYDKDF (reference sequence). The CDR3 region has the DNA TGTGCCACCAGCCTTGACAGGGCCACTAACTATGGCTACACCTTC. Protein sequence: CATSLDRATNYGYTF.

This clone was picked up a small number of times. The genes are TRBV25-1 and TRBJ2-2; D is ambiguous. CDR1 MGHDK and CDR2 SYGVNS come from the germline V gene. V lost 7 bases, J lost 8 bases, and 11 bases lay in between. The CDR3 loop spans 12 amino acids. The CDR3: CASNTERGELFF. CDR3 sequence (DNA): TGTGCCAGCAACACGGAGAGAGGGGAGCTGTTTTTT. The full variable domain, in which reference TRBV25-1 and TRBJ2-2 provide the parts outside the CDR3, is EADIYQTPRYLVIGTGKKITLECSQTMGHDKMYWYQQDPGMELHLIHYSYGVNSTEKGDLSSESTVSRIRTEHFPLTLESARPSHTSQYLCASNTERGELFFGEGSRLTVL.

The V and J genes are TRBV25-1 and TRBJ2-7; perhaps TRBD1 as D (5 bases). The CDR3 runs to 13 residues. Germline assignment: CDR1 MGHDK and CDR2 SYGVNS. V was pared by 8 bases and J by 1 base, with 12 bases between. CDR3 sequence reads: CASQGDSSYEQYF. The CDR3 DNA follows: TGTGCCAGCCAAGGAGACAGTTCCTACGAGCAGTACTTC.

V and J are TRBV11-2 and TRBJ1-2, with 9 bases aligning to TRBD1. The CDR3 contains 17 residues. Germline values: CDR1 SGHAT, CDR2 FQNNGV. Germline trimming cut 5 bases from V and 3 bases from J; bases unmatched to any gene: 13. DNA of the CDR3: TGTGCCAGCAGCCCCCGTGAACAGGGGGCGTTCCACTATGGCTACACCTTC. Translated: CASSPREQGAFHYGYTF. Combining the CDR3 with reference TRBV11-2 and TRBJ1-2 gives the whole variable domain EAGVAQSPRYKIIEKRQSVAFWCNPISGHATLYWYQQILGQGPKLLIQFQNNGVVDDSQLPKDRFSAERLKGVDSTLKIQPAKLEDSAVYLCASSPREQGAFHYGYTFGSGTRLTVV.

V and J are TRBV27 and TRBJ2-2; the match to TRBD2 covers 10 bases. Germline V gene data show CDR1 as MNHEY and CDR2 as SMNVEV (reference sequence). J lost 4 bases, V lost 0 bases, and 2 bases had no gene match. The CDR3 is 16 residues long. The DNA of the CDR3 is TGTGCCAGCAGTTTATCGAGCGGGAGGGTCACCGGGGAGCTGTTTTTT. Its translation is CASSLSSGRVTGELFF.

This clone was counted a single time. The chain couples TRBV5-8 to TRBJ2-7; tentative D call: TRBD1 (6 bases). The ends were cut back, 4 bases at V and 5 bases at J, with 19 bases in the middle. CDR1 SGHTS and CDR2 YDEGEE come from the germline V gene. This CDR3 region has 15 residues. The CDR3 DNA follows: TGTGCCAGCAGCCCTCAAAGGGTAGCAGGGGACGAGCAGTACTTC. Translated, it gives CASSPQRVAGDEQYF.

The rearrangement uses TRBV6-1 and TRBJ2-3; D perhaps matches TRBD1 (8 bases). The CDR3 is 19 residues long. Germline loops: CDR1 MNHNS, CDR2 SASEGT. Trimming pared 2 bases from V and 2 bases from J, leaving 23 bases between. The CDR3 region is CASSEFWTGRVRNTDTQYF. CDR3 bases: TGTGCCAGCAGTGAATTTTGGACAGGGAGGGTCCGGAACACAGATACGCAGTATTTT.

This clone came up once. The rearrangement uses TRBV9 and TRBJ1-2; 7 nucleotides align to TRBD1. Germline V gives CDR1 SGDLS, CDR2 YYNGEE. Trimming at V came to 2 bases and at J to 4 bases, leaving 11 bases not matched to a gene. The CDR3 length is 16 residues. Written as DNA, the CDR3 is TGTGCCAGCAGCGTGCAGGGGGATTCCTTCCCCTATGGCTACACCTTC. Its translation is CASSVQGDSFPYGYTF.

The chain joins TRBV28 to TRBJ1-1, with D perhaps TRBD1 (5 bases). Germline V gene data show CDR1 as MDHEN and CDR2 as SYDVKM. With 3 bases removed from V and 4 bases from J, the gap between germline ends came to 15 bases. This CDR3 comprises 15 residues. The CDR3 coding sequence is TGTGCCAGCAGTTTGCGGCGGGACCTGGGCACTGAAGCTTTCTTT. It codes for CASSLRRDLGTEAFF.

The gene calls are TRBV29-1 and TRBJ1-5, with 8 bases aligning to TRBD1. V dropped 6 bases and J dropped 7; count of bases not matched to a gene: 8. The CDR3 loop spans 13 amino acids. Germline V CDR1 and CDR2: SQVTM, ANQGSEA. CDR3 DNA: TGCAGCGTCGGCAACAGGGGGGGGCAGCCCCAGCATTTT. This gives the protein CSVGNRGGQPQHF.

DNA of the CDR3: TGTGCCAGCAGCTTAGGTTGGGAGCGGAAGCGAGCTTACAATGAGCAGTTCTTC. It yields the protein CASSLGWERKRAYNEQFF. The chain employs TRBV11-2 and TRBJ2-1; the D gene is possibly TRBD2 (5 bases). The CDR3 has 18 amino acids. The germline V and J ends were trimmed by 1 base and 4 bases, with 20 bases remaining between them. CDR1 is SGHAT, CDR2 FQNNGV, per germline.

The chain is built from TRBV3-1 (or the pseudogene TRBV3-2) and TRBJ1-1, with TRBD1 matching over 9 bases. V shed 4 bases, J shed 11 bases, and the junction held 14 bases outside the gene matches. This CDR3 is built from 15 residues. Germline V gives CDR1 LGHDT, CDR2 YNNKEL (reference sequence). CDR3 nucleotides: TGTGCCAGCAGCCTAGAGGACGTAGGACAGGGGTACGCTTTCTTT. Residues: CASSLEDVGQGYAFF.

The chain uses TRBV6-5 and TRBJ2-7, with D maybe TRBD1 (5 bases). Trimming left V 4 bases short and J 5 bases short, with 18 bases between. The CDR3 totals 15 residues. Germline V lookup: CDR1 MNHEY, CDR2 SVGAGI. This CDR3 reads CASSFLPGSKDEQYF. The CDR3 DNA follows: TGTGCCAGCAGTTTCCTTCCAGGGTCCAAAGACGAGCAGTACTTC.

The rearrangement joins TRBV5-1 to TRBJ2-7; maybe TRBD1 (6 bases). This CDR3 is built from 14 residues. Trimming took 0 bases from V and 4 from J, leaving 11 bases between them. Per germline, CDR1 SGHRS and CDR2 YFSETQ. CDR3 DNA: TGCGCCAGCAGCTTGGGGGACATCGCATACGAGCAGTACTTC. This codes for CASSLGDIAYEQYF.

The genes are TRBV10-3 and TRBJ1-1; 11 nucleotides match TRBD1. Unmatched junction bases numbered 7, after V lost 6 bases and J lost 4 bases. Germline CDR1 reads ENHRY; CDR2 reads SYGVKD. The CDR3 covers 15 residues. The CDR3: CAISRTGTGGTEAFF. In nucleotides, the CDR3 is TGTGCCATCAGCCGGACCGGGACAGGGGGCACTGAAGCTTTCTTT.

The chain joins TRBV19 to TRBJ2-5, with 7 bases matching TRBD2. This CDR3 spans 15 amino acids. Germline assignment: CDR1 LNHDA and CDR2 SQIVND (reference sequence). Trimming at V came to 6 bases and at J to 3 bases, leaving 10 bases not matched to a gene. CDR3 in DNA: TGTGCCAGTAGCTTCCCAGGTACTAGCGAAGAGACCCAGTACTTC. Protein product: CASSFPGTSEETQYF.

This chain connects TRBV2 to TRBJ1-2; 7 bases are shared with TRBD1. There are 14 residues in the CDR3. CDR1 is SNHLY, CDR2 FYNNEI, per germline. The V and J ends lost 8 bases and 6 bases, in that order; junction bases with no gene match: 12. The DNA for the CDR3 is TGTGCCAGCCCTCGGGACAGCGGCCCGGATGGCTACACCTTC. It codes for CASPRDSGPDGYTF.

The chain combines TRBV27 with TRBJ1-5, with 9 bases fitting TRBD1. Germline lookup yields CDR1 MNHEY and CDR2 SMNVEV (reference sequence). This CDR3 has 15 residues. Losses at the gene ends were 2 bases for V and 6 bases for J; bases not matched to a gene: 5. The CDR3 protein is CASSLRGQGSQPQHF. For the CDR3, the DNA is TGTGCCAGCAGTTTACGGGGACAGGGATCTCAGCCCCAGCATTTT.

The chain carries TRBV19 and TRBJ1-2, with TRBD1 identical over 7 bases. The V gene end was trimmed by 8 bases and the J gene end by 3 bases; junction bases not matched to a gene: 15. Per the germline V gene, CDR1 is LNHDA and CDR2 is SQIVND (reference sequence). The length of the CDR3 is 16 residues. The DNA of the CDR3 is TGTGCCAGTCGAACCTTCGGACAGGAGAGGGACTATGGCTACACCTTC. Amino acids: CASRTFGQERDYGYTF.

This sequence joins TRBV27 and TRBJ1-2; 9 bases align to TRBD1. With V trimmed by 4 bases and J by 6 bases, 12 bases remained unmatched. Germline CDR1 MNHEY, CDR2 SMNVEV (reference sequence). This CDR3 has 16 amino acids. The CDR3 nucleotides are TGTGCCAGCAGTTCTCTCTTCCGGGACAGGGCGAATGGCTACACCTTC. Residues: CASSSLFRDRANGYTF.

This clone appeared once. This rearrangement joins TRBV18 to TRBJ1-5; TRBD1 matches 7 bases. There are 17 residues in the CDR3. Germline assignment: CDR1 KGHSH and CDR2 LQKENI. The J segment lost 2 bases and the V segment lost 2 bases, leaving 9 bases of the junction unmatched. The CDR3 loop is CASSPCTGAVCNQPQHF. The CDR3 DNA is TGTGCCAGCTCACCATGTACAGGGGCTGTCTGCAATCAGCCCCAGCATTTT.

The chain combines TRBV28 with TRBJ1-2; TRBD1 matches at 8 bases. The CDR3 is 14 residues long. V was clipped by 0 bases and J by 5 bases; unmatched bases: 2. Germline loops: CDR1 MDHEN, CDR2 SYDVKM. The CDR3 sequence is CASSLWGQVYGYTF. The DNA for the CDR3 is TGTGCCAGCAGTTTATGGGGACAGGTTTATGGCTACACCTTC.

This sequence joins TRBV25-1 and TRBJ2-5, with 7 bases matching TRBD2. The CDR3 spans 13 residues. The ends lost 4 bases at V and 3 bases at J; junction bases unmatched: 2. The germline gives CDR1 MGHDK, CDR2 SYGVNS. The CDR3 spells CASSARGEETQYF. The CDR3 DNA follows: TGTGCCAGCAGTGCCCGGGGGGAAGAGACCCAGTACTTC.